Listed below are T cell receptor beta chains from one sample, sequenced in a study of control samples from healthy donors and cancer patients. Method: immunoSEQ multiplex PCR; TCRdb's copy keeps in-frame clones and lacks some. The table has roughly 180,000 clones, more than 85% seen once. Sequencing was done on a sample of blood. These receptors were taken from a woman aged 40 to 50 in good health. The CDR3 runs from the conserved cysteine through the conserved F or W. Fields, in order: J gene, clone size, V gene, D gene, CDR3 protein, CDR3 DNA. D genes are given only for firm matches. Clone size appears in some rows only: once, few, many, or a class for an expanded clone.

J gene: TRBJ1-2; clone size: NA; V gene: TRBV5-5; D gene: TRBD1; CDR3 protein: CASNLSGQGFYGYTF; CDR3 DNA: TGTGCCAGCAATCTCTCGGGACAGGGGTTCTATGGCTACACCTTC
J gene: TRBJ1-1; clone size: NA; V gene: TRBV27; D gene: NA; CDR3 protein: CASSLGQTTEAFF; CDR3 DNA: TGTGCCAGCAGTTTGGGCCAGACCACTGAAGCTTTCTTT
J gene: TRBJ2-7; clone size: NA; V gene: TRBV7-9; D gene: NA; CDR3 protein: CASAPTVGAGLYEQYF; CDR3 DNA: TGTGCCAGCGCCCCCACTGTGGGTGCGGGACTCTACGAGCAGTACTTC
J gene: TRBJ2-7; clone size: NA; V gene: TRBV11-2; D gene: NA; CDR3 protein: CASSYPPHQQYF; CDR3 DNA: TGTGCCAGCAGCTACCCTCCCCATCAGCAGTACTTC
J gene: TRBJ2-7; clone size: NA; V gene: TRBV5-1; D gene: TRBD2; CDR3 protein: CASSPLSAGGAYEQYF; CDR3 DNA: TGCGCCAGCAGCCCTCTGTCGGCCGGGGGGGCCTACGAGCAGTACTTC
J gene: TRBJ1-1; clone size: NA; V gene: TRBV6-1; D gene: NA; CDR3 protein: CASSERVTEAFF; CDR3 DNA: TGTGCCAGCAGTGAACGAGTCACTGAAGCTTTCTTT
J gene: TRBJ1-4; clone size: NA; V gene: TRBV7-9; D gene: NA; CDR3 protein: CASAGVSAATNEKLFF; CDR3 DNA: TGTGCCAGCGCGGGTGTGTCAGCAGCAACTAATGAAAAACTGTTTTTT
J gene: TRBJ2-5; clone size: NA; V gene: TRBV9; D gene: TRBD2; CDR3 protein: CASSARAGEGETQYF; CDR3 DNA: TGTGCCAGCAGCGCTCGCGCGGGGGAGGGAGAGACCCAGTACTTC
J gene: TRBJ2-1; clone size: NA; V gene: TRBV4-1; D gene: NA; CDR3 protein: CASSQDWGRSYNEQFF; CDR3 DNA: TGCGCCAGCAGCCAAGATTGGGGGAGGTCCTACAATGAGCAGTTCTTC
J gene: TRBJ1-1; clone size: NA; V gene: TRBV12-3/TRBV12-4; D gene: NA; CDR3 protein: CASSRAGGTEAFF; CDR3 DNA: TGTGCCAGCAGCCGGGCCGGGGGGACTGAAGCTTTCTTT
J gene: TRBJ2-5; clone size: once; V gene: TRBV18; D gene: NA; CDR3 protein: CASAGQQETQYF; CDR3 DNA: TGTGCCAGCGCGGGACAACAAGAGACCCAGTACTTC
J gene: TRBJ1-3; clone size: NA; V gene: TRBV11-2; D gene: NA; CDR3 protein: CASSRVEGSGNTIYF; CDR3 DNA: TGTGCCAGCAGCCGTGTCGAGGGGAGTGGAAACACCATATATTTT
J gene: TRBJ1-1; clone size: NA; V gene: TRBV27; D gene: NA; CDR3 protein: CASRGLRRAFF; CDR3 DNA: TGTGCCAGCAGGGGTCTTCGACGGGCTTTCTTT
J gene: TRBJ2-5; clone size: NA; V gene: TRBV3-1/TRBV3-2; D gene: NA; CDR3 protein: CASSQGYKETQYF; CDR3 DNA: TGTGCCAGCAGCCAGGGCTACAAGGAGACCCAGTACTTC
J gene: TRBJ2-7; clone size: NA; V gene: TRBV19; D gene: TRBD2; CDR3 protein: CASRRRGRGGAYEQYF; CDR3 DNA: TGTGCCAGTAGGCGGAGGGGGCGGGGGGGCGCCTACGAGCAGTACTTC
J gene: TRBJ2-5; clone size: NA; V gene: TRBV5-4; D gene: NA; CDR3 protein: CASSPTPGGLVSETQYF; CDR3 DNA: TGTGCCAGCAGTCCAACGCCCGGGGGGCTAGTATCGGAGACCCAGTACTTC
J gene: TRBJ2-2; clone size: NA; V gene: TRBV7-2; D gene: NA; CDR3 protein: CASSLVQAPFGELFF; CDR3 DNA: TGTGCCAGCAGCTTAGTTCAAGCCCCTTTCGGGGAGCTGTTTTTT
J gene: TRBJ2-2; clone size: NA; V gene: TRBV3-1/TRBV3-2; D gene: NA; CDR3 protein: CASSQDADKSPTGELFF; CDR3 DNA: TGTGCCAGCAGCCAAGATGCGGACAAATCGCCCACCGGGGAGCTGTTTTTT
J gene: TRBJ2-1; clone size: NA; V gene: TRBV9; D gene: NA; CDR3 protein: CASSPRWGPYTGSYNEQFF; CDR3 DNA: TGTGCCAGCAGCCCCCGATGGGGGCCTTATACTGGCTCCTACAATGAGCAGTTCTTC
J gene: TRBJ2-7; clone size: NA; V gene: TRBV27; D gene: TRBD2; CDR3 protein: CASSRGGSYEQYF; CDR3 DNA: TGTGCCAGCAGTCGGGGGGGATCCTACGAGCAGTACTTC
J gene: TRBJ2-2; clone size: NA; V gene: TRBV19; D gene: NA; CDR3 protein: CASRLGGQNTGELFF; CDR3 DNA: TGTGCCAGTAGGCTAGGGGGACAGAACACCGGGGAGCTGTTTTTT